This entry is about one TCR beta chain. This sample was included in a study of shared clonotypes between healthy human individuals. Some clones are missing from TCRdb's copy, which holds only in-frame ones; the method was immunoSEQ multiplex PCR. The table records around 550,000 clones, 95% to 97% of them present only once. The source material was naive CD4+ T cells sorted from blood. The subset is: CD45RA+ positively selected. This receptor was taken from a woman in her twenties or thirties in good health.

This CDR3 reads CASSVLAGRTTDTQYF. In DNA form, the CDR3 reads TGTGCCAGCAGCGTGTTAGCGGGGCGCACCACAGATACGCAGTATTTT. The chain couples TRBV9 to TRBJ2-3; 8 bases agree with TRBD2. V shed 2 bases, J shed 2 bases, and the junction held 7 bases outside the gene matches. There are 16 residues in the CDR3. The germline CDR1 and CDR2 sequences are SGDLS and YYNGEE.